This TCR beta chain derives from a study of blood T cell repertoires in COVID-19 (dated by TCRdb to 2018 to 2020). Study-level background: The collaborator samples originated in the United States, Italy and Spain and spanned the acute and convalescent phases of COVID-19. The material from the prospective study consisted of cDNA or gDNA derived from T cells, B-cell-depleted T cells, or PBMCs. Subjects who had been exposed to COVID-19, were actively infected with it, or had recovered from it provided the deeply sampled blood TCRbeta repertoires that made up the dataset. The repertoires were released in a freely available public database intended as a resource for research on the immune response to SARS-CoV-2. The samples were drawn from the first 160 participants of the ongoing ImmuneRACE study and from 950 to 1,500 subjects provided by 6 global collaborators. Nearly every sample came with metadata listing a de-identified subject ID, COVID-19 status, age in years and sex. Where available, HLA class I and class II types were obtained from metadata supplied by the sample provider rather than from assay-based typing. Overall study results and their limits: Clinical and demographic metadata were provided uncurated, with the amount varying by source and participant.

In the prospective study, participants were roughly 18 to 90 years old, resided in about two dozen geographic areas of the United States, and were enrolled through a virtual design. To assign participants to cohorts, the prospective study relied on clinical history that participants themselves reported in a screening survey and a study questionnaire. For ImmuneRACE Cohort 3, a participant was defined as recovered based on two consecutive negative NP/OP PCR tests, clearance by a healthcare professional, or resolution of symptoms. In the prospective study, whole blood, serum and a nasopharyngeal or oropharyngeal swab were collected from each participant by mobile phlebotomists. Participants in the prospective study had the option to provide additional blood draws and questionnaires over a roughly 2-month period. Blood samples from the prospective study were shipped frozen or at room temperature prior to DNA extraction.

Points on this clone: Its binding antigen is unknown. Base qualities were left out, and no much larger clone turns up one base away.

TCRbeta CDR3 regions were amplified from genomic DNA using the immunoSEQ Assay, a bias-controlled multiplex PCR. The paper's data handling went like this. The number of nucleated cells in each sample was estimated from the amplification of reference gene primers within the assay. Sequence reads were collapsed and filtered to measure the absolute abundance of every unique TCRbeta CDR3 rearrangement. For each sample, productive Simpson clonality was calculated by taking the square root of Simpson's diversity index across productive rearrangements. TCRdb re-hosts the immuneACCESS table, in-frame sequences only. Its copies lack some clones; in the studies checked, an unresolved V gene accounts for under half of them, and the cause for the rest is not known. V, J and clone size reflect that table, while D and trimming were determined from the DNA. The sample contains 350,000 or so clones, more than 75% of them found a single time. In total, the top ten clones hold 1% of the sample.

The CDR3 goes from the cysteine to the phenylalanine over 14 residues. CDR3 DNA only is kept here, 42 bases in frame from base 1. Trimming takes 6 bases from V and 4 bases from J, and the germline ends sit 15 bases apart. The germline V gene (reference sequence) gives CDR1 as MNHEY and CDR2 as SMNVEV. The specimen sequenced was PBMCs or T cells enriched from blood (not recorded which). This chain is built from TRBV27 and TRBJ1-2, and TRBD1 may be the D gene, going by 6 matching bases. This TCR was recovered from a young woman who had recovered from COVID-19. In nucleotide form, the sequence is TGTGCCAGCAGCTCGAACAGGGATGCCTATGGCTACACCTTC. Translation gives CASSSNRDAYGYTF.